What follows describes a single T cell receptor (beta chain). Its specificity is not known. One end of the junction fails to match germline, which may point to a read error. Treatment: oral pan-JAK inhibitor, 5-10 mg twice daily. Alopecia areata patients provided lesional scalp punch biopsies and peripheral blood, both collected for the study. Germline values: CDR1 SGHDT, CDR2 YYEEEE. The CDR3 loop spans 11 amino acids. This entry is derived from a study of CD8+ T cells in alopecia areata. Study as a whole: Using the percentage of affected scalp area, treated patients' severity was scored. Findings and limits, study-wide: Although TCR sharing was seen in mice, sharing across patients was less clear, possibly for HLA-related reasons. One nonresponder makes the tie between baseline CD8+ expansion and response uncertain.

RNA was isolated and reverse transcribed to cDNA, the sequencing template. TCRdb's table, derived via immunoSEQ multiplex PCR, lists solely in-frame clones and lacks some. The sample lists 200,000 to 250,000 clones; over 60% were seen once. The chain combines TRBV5-6 with TRBJ2-3; D is unresolved. The material was CD4+ T cells sorted from blood, obtained at week 4, from a patient treated with tofacitinib. The sequence was collected from a human donor with alopecia areata. This CDR3 reads CASTLGDTQYF. Written as DNA, the CDR3 is TGTGCCAGCACCTTGGGGGATACGCAGTATTTT.